This passage covers 3 T cell receptor beta chains from one sample sequenced in a study of blood T cell repertoires in COVID-19. The method was immunoSEQ multiplex PCR; TCRdb's version includes in-frame clones alone and lacks a portion of them. The table lists 200,000 to 300,000 clones, around nine tenths of them singletons, with over 1.3% in the top ten. Material: peripheral blood. Every receptor here comes from a man aged 80 or over with acute or convalescent COVID-19.

The gene calls are TRBV28 and TRBJ1-1; D is perhaps TRBD1 (5 bases). Trimming left V 7 bases short and J 8 bases short, with 17 bases between. CDR1 is MDHEN and CDR2 is SYDVKM in the germline V gene. CDR3 length: 13 amino acids. CDR3 residues: CASTLGVINEAFF. The CDR3 DNA is TGTGCCAGCACCTTAGGGGTGATAAACGAAGCTTTCTTT.

The chain joins TRBV19 to TRBJ2-7; tentative D call: TRBD1 (6 bases). The CDR3 extends over 15 amino acids. V lost 5 bases and J lost 3, with 17 bases in between. Germline V gene sequence: CDR1 LNHDA, CDR2 SQIVND (reference sequence). The CDR3 bases are TGTGCCAGTAGTGCAACAGGGTCGTCAGTCTACGAGCAGTACTTC. Translated: CASSATGSSVYEQYF.

The chain is built from TRBV7-2 and TRBJ2-7; 13 positions match TRBD2. Germline V CDR1 and CDR2: SGHTA, FQGNSA. Trimming at V came to 5 bases and at J to 7 bases, leaving 5 bases not matched to a gene. The CDR3 spans 14 residues. In nucleotides, the CDR3 is TGTGCCAGCAGCAGGACTAGCGGGAGCTGGGAGCAGTACTTC. It translates to CASSRTSGSWEQYF.